The T cell receptor (beta chain) described here comes from a study of T-cell memory formation after mild COVID-19. Turning to the study itself: TCR clusters were mostly donor specific.

From the 5' RACE reads, TCRdb called clonotypes with MiXCR, one entry per CDR3 protein. The sample comprises fewer than 700,000 distinct CDR3 sequences, 15% to 20% of which are singletons, and around 12% rests with the top ten. This clonotype came up many times. Its specificity is not known. Study-wide results and caveats: Researchers report contracting CD4+ clones mostly in CM and EM, with CD8+ clones in EMRA.

Trimming shortened V by 4 bases and J by 2 bases, and 17 bases separated the two germline ends. Germline V gene sequence: CDR1 SGHTA, CDR2 FQGTGA. The CDR3 runs to 17 residues. This clonotype originated in an adult woman who had mild COVID-19 (a few samples of this study predate the infection). Cell type and time point are not known. The chain links TRBV7-3 to TRBJ2-2; tentatively, D is TRBD2 (7 bases). The sequencing sample was made of PBMCs or a T cell subset sorted from them (not recorded which). As DNA, the CDR3 is TGTGCCAGCAGCTCCTCTCGGGCGGGGGCTAACACCGGGGAGCTGTTTTTT. Amino acids: CASSSSRAGANTGELFF.